This T cell receptor (gamma chain) was captured by sequencing in a study of gamma-delta T cells after stem cell transplantation. TCRdb re-called the RT-PCR reads through CATT. The sample carries thousands of gamma-chain clones, 4% to 6% recorded once. The CDR3 contains 15 residues. The germline CDR1 and CDR2 sequences are GITISATS and ISYDGTV (reference sequence). J lost 7 bases, V lost 5 bases, and 5 bases had no gene match. This TCR came from a human donor. It is not recorded whose cells these are; they may come from a transplant donor. The sample consisted of gamma-delta T cells. The rearrangement links TRGV9 to TRGJP. The CDR3 reads CALWAGELGKKIKVF. DNA of the CDR3: TGTGCCTTGTGGGCGGGGGAGTTGGGCAAAAAAATCAAGGTATTT.